Following are 29 T cell receptor beta chains from one sample sequenced in a study of blood T cell repertoires in COVID-19. TCRdb keeps only in-frame clones here, not all; method: immunoSEQ multiplex PCR. The table lists some 220,000 clones, approximately 87% of them singletons, with approximately 3.1% in the top ten. The sequenced sample was PBMCs or T cells enriched from blood (not recorded which). These receptors were collected from a woman aged 45-60 years in a cohort exposed to, infected with or recovered from COVID-19 (not recorded which).

This clone was recorded only once. The genes are TRBV7-3 and TRBJ2-3, with D maybe TRBD2 (6 bases). V was cut by 4 bases and J by 0 bases, with 8 bases left in between. The CDR3 is 14 amino acids. The germline gives CDR1 SGHTA, CDR2 FQGTGA. CDR3 loop: CASSSGTSTDTQYF. CDR3 nucleotides: TGTGCCAGCAGCTCGGGGACTAGCACAGATACGCAGTATTTT.

This clone was observed a few times. The CDR3 DNA sequence: TGTGCCAGCACGATTAGCTGGAGTGAGCAGTTCTTC. Translating it yields CASTISWSEQFF. The chain couples TRBV2 to TRBJ2-1, with D unclear. From germline, CDR1 is SNHLY and CDR2 FYNNEI. V was shortened by 7 bases and J by 9 bases, with 13 bases between the two germline ends. The length of the CDR3 is 12 residues.

J is TRBJ2-7 and V is TRBV10-3, with TRBD1 matching 7 bases. Germline lookup yields CDR1 ENHRY and CDR2 SYGVKD. The CDR3 covers 14 residues. J lost 3 bases, V lost 10 bases, and 12 bases had no gene match. The chain's CDR3 is CASKGAEFNYEQYF. Written as DNA, the CDR3 is TGTGCCAGCAAGGGGGCCGAATTTAACTACGAGCAGTACTTC.

To note about this clone: An end of the junction differs from the germline gene, which may be a read error. This sequence joins TRBV7-7 and TRBJ2-7; 12 bases are shared with TRBD1. The CDR3 has 16 residues. Germline CDR1 and CDR2: SSHAT and FNYEAQ (reference sequence). The CDR3 loop reads CASSPYAGQGAHEQYF. The CDR3 DNA reads as TGTGCTAGCAGCCCATACGCGGGACAGGGGGCCCACGAGCAGTACTTC.

This chain connects TRBV19 to TRBJ1-1; TRBD1 aligns across 9 bases. From germline, CDR1 is LNHDA and CDR2 SQIVND (reference sequence). V shed 8 bases and J 5 bases; nucleotides not matched to a gene: 18. The CDR3 has 17 amino acids. The CDR3 reads CASETGTGIPRETEAFF. Here the CDR3 DNA reads TGTGCCAGTGAGACCGGGACAGGGATCCCCCGGGAGACTGAAGCTTTCTTT.

The chain couples TRBV28 to TRBJ2-1; D possibly corresponds to TRBD2 (6 bases). This CDR3 contains 14 residues. The V gene's germline CDR1 is MDHEN and CDR2 SYDVKM. V lost 7 bases, J lost 1 base, and 11 bases lay in between. The CDR3 loop reads CASTPGVSYNEQFF. The CDR3 region has the DNA TGTGCCAGCACCCCGGGGGTATCCTACAATGAGCAGTTCTTC.

V gene TRBV14 combines with J gene TRBJ2-3, with D possibly TRBD2 on 5 matching bases. Trimming removed 4 bases at V and 4 bases at J, with 12 bases between. This CDR3 comprises 14 residues. Germline V lookup: CDR1 SGHDN, CDR2 FVKESK. In nucleotides, the CDR3 is TGTGCCAGCAGCCTCCGGACTCCCCCAGATACGCAGTATTTT. It codes for CASSLRTPPDTQYF.

This chain connects TRBV5-6 to TRBJ1-2; D may be TRBD1 (6 bases). CDR3 length: 15 amino acids. Germline loops: CDR1 SGHDT, CDR2 YYEEEE. V dropped 4 bases and J dropped 5 bases, with 18 bases sitting between them. The CDR3 is CASSPPTGVGYGYTF. CDR3 nucleotide sequence: TGTGCCAGCAGCCCACCGACAGGTGTGGGGTATGGCTACACCTTC.

V and J are TRBV11-2 and TRBJ2-7; 8 nucleotides agree with TRBD1. Per germline, CDR1 SGHAT and CDR2 FQNNGV. The J segment lost 7 bases and the V segment lost 1 base, leaving 3 bases of the junction unmatched. CDR3 length equals 13 residues. The CDR3, as DNA: TGTGCCAGCAGCTTAGGGACAGGGTTAGAGCAGTACTTC. Its protein product is CASSLGTGLEQYF.

This chain connects TRBV11-2 to TRBJ2-3, with 12 bases fitting TRBD2. This CDR3 is 15 amino acids long. Trimming removed 6 bases from V and 6 bases from J; junction bases left unmatched: 7. Germline lookup yields CDR1 SGHAT and CDR2 FQNNGV. CDR3 residues: CASSPGTSGSDTQYF. The DNA for the CDR3 is TGTGCCAGCAGTCCCGGGACTAGCGGGTCGGATACGCAGTATTTT. Together with reference TRBV11-2 and TRBJ2-3, the CDR3 gives the full variable domain: EAGVAQSPRYKIIEKRQSVAFWCNPISGHATLYWYQQILGQGPKLLIQFQNNGVVDDSQLPKDRFSAERLKGVDSTLKIQPAKLEDSAVYLCASSPGTSGSDTQYFGPGTRLTVL.

V and J are TRBV7-3 and TRBJ2-1, with D perhaps TRBD1 (6 bases). With 1 base removed from V and 9 bases from J, the gap between germline ends came to 19 bases. The CDR3 is made up of 16 amino acids. Looked up from germline, CDR1 is SGHTA and CDR2 is FQGTGA. The chain's CDR3 is CASSLKPGHTHSEQFF. In DNA form, the CDR3 reads TGTGCCAGCAGCTTAAAACCGGGACATACCCACAGTGAGCAGTTCTTC.

The gene calls are TRBV5-1 and TRBJ2-3, with a weak D call TRBD1 (6 bases). The V and J ends lost 5 bases and 3 bases respectively, with 16 bases between them. In germline, CDR1 is SGHRS, CDR2 YFSETQ. The CDR3 extends over 15 amino acids. CDR3 sequence reads: CASRRYRVRTDTQYF. The CDR3 region has the DNA TGCGCCAGCAGACGGTACAGGGTAAGGACAGATACGCAGTATTTT.

In this sample, this clone turned up once. The J gene is TRBJ2-1, the V gene TRBV11-2; TRBD2 matches 10 bases. V gave up 5 bases and J gave up 7 bases; unmatched junction bases: 8. CDR1 is SGHAT, CDR2 FQNNGV, per germline. The CDR3 runs to 15 residues. CDR3: CASSGGTSVANEQFF. The CDR3 DNA sequence: TGTGCCAGCAGCGGAGGGACTAGCGTTGCAAATGAGCAGTTCTTC.

This chain links TRBV7-9 with TRBJ2-7, with a weak D call TRBD1 (5 bases). V dropped 0 bases and J dropped 0 bases, with 9 bases sitting between them. This CDR3 region has 15 residues. Germline values: CDR1 SEHNR, CDR2 FQNEAQ (reference sequence). Here the CDR3 reads CASSLAKGSSYEQYF. The CDR3, as DNA: TGTGCCAGCAGCTTAGCGAAGGGGTCCTCCTACGAGCAGTACTTC.

The chain uses TRBV5-4 and TRBJ1-3; 7 positions match TRBD1. The CDR3 sequence is 14 residues long. CDR1 SGHNT and CDR2 YYREEE come from the germline V gene (reference sequence). After removal of 5 bases from V and 4 bases from J, the junction contained 6 bases not matched to a gene. The CDR3 region is CASSTGQDGNTIYF. The CDR3 DNA sequence: TGTGCCAGCAGTACAGGACAGGACGGAAACACCATATATTTT.

The V and J genes are TRBV25-1 and TRBJ1-2; D not certain. The V end was cut by 8 bases, the J end by 3 bases, with 16 bases between. The CDR3 extends over 14 amino acids. Germline V gives CDR1 MGHDK, CDR2 SYGVNS. This CDR3 reads CASARDNSHYGYTF. The CDR3 DNA reads TGTGCCAGCGCCCGCGATAACAGTCACTATGGCTACACCTTC.

The chain uses TRBV30 and TRBJ1-3; no clear D. The CDR3 spans 14 residues. Germline V lookup: CDR1 GTSNPN, CDR2 SVGIG (reference sequence). V was trimmed by 2 bases and J by 3 bases, leaving 11 bases between them. CDR3 in amino acids: CAWSIETYGNTIYF. The CDR3 DNA follows: TGTGCCTGGAGTATTGAGACTTATGGAAACACCATATATTTT.

The rearrangement joins TRBV19 to TRBJ1-4; 7 bases are a match to TRBD1. The CDR3 spans 15 residues. The germline CDR1 and CDR2 sequences are LNHDA and SQIVND (reference sequence). J lost 7 bases, V lost 5 bases, and 10 bases had no gene match. In DNA form, the CDR3 reads TGTGCCAGTAGTTACCGAAACAGGGGTGGTGAAAAACTGTTTTTT. Translation gives CASSYRNRGGEKLFF.

This rearrangement joins TRBV7-6 to TRBJ2-3, with 10 bases identical to TRBD2. The CDR3 contains 15 residues. Germline CDR1 is SGHVS and CDR2 is FNYEAQ. J lost 3 bases, V lost 5 bases, and 5 bases had no gene match. This CDR3 is CASSRGTSETDTQYF. In DNA, the CDR3 is TGTGCCAGCAGCCGTGGGACTAGCGAGACAGATACGCAGTATTTT.

This clone turned up a few times. The chain combines TRBV19 with TRBJ1-2; D is undetermined. With 2 bases removed from V and 6 bases from J, the gap between germline ends came to 7 bases. The CDR3 consists of 12 residues. From germline, CDR1 is LNHDA and CDR2 SQIVND (reference sequence). CDR3 loop: CASSILGHGYTF. CDR3 sequence (DNA): TGTGCCAGTAGTATATTGGGCCATGGCTACACCTTC. Variable domain in full (rest from reference TRBV19 and TRBJ1-2): DGGITQSPKYLFRKEGQNVTLSCEQNLNHDAMYWYRQDPGQGLRLIYYSQIVNDFQKGDIAEGYSVSREKKESFPLTVTSAQKNPTAFYLCASSILGHGYTFGSGTRLTVV.

V gene TRBV7-2 combines with J gene TRBJ1-5, with D hard to call. Germline V lookup: CDR1 SGHTA, CDR2 FQGNSA. This CDR3 is built from 13 residues. Trimming cost V 4 bases and J 4 bases, with 8 bases left between them. As DNA, the CDR3 is TGTGCCAGCAGCTCTTCCAGGAATCAGCCCCAGCATTTT. Protein: CASSSSRNQPQHF.

This chain joins TRBV2 and TRBJ1-1, with a tentative D call TRBD1 (5 bases). V was clipped by 8 bases and J by 4 bases, with 14 bases between them. Germline V gives CDR1 SNHLY, CDR2 FYNNEI. The CDR3 spans 13 residues. This chain's CDR3 is CASHLYQGTEAFF. The CDR3 DNA reads TGTGCCAGCCATCTATACCAGGGCACTGAAGCTTTCTTT.

The chain is built from TRBV11-3 and TRBJ2-1, with 12 bases that match TRBD2. The germline V gene has CDR1 SGHNT and CDR2 YENEEA. There are 18 residues in the CDR3. Trimming cost V 6 bases and J 9 bases; bases outside gene matches: 18. CDR3 sequence (DNA): TGTGCCAGCAGTGACTCTAAGACTAGCGGGGGTTATCTTCTTGAGCAGTTCTTC. Residues: CASSDSKTSGGYLLEQFF.

The V call is TRBV6-2 or TRBV6-3, the J call TRBJ1-1, with 8 bases that match TRBD1. Trimming cost V 2 bases and J 2 bases; bases outside gene matches: 10. This CDR3 is 17 amino acids long. Looked up from germline, CDR1 is MNHEY and CDR2 is SVGEGT. CDR3 coding DNA: TGTGCCAGCAGTTACGGCAGGGGGCAAGGGAGAAACACTGAAGCTTTCTTT. Amino acid sequence: CASSYGRGQGRNTEAFF.

This chain links TRBV11-1 with TRBJ2-3; no firm D call. The CDR3 covers 13 residues. V lost 1 base to trimming and J lost 2 bases, with 4 bases between them. In germline, CDR1 is SGHAT, CDR2 FQDESV (reference sequence). For the CDR3, the DNA is TGTGCCAGCAGCTTAGACTTCACAGATACGCAGTATTTT. Protein product: CASSLDFTDTQYF.

V is TRBV7-8 and J is TRBJ2-1; possible D gene TRBD2, 5 bases. Germline CDR1 and CDR2: SGHVS and FQNEAQ. V was shortened by 3 bases and J by 4 bases, with 7 bases between the two germline ends. The CDR3 is made up of 13 amino acids. The CDR3 sequence is CASSFGVYNEQFF. In DNA, the CDR3 is TGTGCCAGCAGCTTCGGGGTTTACAATGAGCAGTTCTTC.

This chain joins TRBV29-1 and TRBJ2-2; D not resolved. Trimming removed 4 bases from V and 3 bases from J, with 3 bases in between. Germline CDR1 and CDR2: SQVTM and ANQGSEA. The CDR3 runs 11 residues. DNA of the CDR3: TGCAGCGTTGCTGACACCGGGGAGCTGTTTTTT. Its protein is CSVADTGELFF.

This chain links TRBV12-2 with TRBJ1-2. TRBV12-2 is noted as a pseudogene. The CDR3 covers 12 residues. The CDR3, as DNA: TGTGCAAGTCGCTTAGGGGGGGATGGCTACACCTTC. Translation gives CASRLGGDGYTF.

The V call is TRBV7-2, the J call TRBJ1-1; 11 nucleotides align to TRBD1. The CDR3 is 18 amino acids. Losses at the gene ends were 4 bases for V and 3 bases for J; bases not matched to a gene: 13. CDR1 and CDR2 from the germline V gene are SGHTA and FQGNSA. The CDR3 spells CASSSLLTGTGGYTEAFF. The CDR3 DNA is TGTGCCAGCAGCTCTTTACTAACCGGGACAGGGGGGTACACTGAAGCTTTCTTT.